This paragraph covers one T cell receptor (beta chain) sequence. Its recognized antigen is unknown. No base quality information exists; no much larger clone differs at one position. The cohort comprised under 700 healthy bone marrow donors. At the time of sampling, every cohort member was nominally healthy, though immune exposures that went unrecorded were likely present. The donor was CMV seronegative and belonged to the group of 352 seronegative cohort members. A peripheral blood sample was provided by each donor, and peripheral blood mononuclear cells were used for TCR beta sequencing. The Qiagen DNeasy Blood Extraction Kit was used to extract genomic DNA from the blood cell samples. To prepare the library, the immunoSEQ multiplex PCR assay was applied. For the multiplex PCR, a mixture combining 60 forward primers for TCR Vbeta segments and 13 reverse primers for TCR Jbeta segments was used. The CDR3 region of rearranged TCR beta genes was amplified from genomic DNA by a multiplex PCR assay. The Illumina HiSeq System was used to sequence the amplified TCR beta libraries as 87-base-pair reads. Concerning the study's data processing: Across the 700 or so repertoires, a later analysis counted approximately 75 million unique TCR beta chains, roughly 11 million of which were shared by at least two donors. A nearest-neighbor algorithm error-corrected the raw reads and collapsed the reads into unique sequences, merging closely related sequences to remove PCR and sequencing errors. Alignment of CDR3 sequences to IMGT reference sequences was used to assign V, D and J gene segments. For a sequence to be retained, a match of at least six nucleotides was required to both a V gene segment and a J gene segment. Rearrangements were classified as productive when the CDR3 lacked stop codons and remained in frame with V and J, and all other rearrangements were classified as non-productive. CDR3 was defined by IMGT convention, running from the second conserved V-encoded cysteine to the conserved J-encoded phenylalanine. The earlier analysis of about 610 of the donors excluded sequences that lacked an unambiguous match to a single V gene segment. An earlier analysis of almost 600 of the donors classified V segments as functional when productive rearrangements were above 56.7% and as segregating when the standard deviation between donors was above 5%. To diagnose cytomegalovirus status from the catalog of TCR beta chain sequences, a statistical classification framework was built. V and J gene assignment, in a later analysis, came from comparing TCR nucleotide sequences with IMGT/GENE-DB human TR gene sequences. Using the TCRdist pipeline, a later analysis assigned CDR3 sequences along with most-parsimonious VDJ recombination scenarios. In a later analysis, each TCR beta chain was defined by its CDR3 amino acid sequence together with its V-gene family, and reads without a unique V-gene family were excluded. A later analysis removed nearly 600 highly shared, low-generation-probability nucleotide sequences to deal with suspected cross-contamination and a sequencing artifact. For each public chain, a later analysis derived a clonal expansion index from normalized ranks of inferred template counts within each repertoire. In a later analysis, generation probabilities were computed with a VDJ recombination model fitted to out-of-frame rearrangements, and the resulting probabilities were checked against IGoR. In a later analysis, hypergeometric tests were used to score TCR-TCR, TCR-HLA and TCR-CMV co-occurrence, with a repertoire-size bias correction applied to TCR pairs. In a later analysis, false discovery rates were estimated by permuting HLA or CMV assignments 20 times. In a later analysis, co-occurring TCRs were grouped using DBSCAN, with TCRdist sequence similarity added in when clustering inside HLA-allele-positive subsets. For co-occurrence clustering, repertoires with fewer than 30,000 or more than 120,000 public chains were excluded, along with roughly 5 repertoires with anomalous nucleotide sharing. In TCRdb, the immuneACCESS table is reduced to in-frame sequences with V and J assigned. These tables do not hold every clone; where another copy was compared, an unresolved V gene accounts for under half, and the others remain unexplained. D and trimming were read from the DNA, whereas the V and J calls and clone size are those reported in that table. The sample table contains 150,000 to 200,000 clones; only one count was recorded for around 77% of them. The ten largest clones take up about 3.4% of the sample.

This record belongs to a study of cytomegalovirus exposure and HLA in healthy donors (dated by TCRdb to the late 2010s). Looking at the study overall: In an earlier analysis of under 750 of the donors, 276 Gb of sequence data and 95 million to 130 million unique TCR beta sequences from 150 million to 200 million T cells were reported. An early release covering more than 500 HLA-typed donors comprised approximately 300 gigabases of sequencing data and tens of millions of unique TCR sequences. Of the 300 to 400 genotyped donors, about 84% fell in the genetic ancestry cluster associated with self-reported Caucasian donors. The study aimed to test whether cataloging public T cell receptors could reveal signatures of past pathogen exposure. The study profiled the T cell repertoires of about 640 subjects by immunosequencing and related them to cytomegalovirus serostatus. A separate validation cohort of roughly 130 different subjects was used in addition to the 666-subject first cohort. High-throughput TCR immunosequencing, statistical association of individual TCRs with disease status, and machine learning were combined to predict cytomegalovirus infection status. A later analysis re-analyzed previously published TCR beta repertoires from 650 to 800 donors and added high-resolution HLA genotyping to study TCR occurrence patterns. In the later analysis, no new phenotypic data were used to find candidate immune exposures; instead, reliance was placed on TCR beta sequences and their occurrence across donors. In an earlier analysis of several hundred of the donors, high-throughput TCR beta sequencing was used to judge whether each TCR beta V gene segment behaved as functional or pseudogenic. Alongside the repertoire data, information on donor age, sex, ethnicity and CMV serostatus was compiled. In a later genetic analysis, genome-wide SNP genotypes for about 65% of the roughly 700 donors were used, and that subset was treated as a discovery cohort. All discovery cohort repertoires had been generated using a single sequencing platform. Both class I and class II loci were covered by HLA typing, at four-digit resolution. The number of donors typed differed by locus, with about 629-640 for A, B, C, DRB1 and DQB1, 522 for DQA1, 600 to 610 for DPA1, and some 440 for DPB1. Because of strong linkage in the cohort, roughly 5 DR-DQ haplotypes were treated as single units for association and clustering. Across around 400 genotyped donors of the cohort, an average of approximately 200,000 unique TCR beta nucleotide sequences per donor were sequenced, and 15% to 20% of those sequences were non-productive.

Overall study outcomes, separate from this receptor: In a later genetic analysis, a missense DCLRE1C variant was associated with V-gene and J-gene trimming of TCR beta chains, and the association was replicated in an independent cohort. Across donors, most TCR sequences were observed very rarely, whereas some public TCRs were present in many individuals. For the cohort, immune exposure information was limited to CMV serostatus. The study listed approximately 150 TCR beta chains as associated with cytomegalovirus. A few of the identified cytomegalovirus-associated TCR beta chains were confirmed in vitro to be specific for cytomegalovirus antigens. According to a later genetic analysis, donors in an Asian-associated ancestry cluster had fewer N-insertions in productive TCRs than the roughly 700-donor mean. It was suggested by the authors that the approach could potentially be generalized to other disease states and immunological phenotypes. At a false discovery rate of 0.05, a later analysis linked 16,951 TCR beta sequences to specific HLA alleles. A cluster of highly shared sequence variants was judged likely to be a technical artifact of the sequencing pipeline. Correlated functional status among segregating V segments might be attributable to linkage disequilibrium, but an unknown experimental factor could not be ruled out. According to a later analysis, TCR association rates differed among HLA loci, with DRB1 alleles showing the most associated TCRs and HLA-C alleles showing the fewest. The presence/absence analyses assumed that sequencing depth was roughly uniform across donors, and that assumption may not be true. Some IMGT-functional V segments, including TRBV6-2 and TRBV6-3, could not be distinguished by the 87-base-pair reads and were therefore excluded. In both the original and validation cohorts, the classifier was reported to diagnose cytomegalovirus status with high specificity and sensitivity. In a later analysis, most CMV-associated TCR beta chains were found to appear HLA-restricted, with HLA associations seemingly driven largely by CMV exposure. Several of the top co-occurrence clusters appeared to be linked to parvovirus B19, influenza, CMV and Epstein-Barr virus, according to a later analysis. Strong co-occurrence of HLA alleles, especially DR and DQ, made assigning TCR associations to individual alleles difficult. Only TCR beta chains were sequenced in this cohort, and the absence of alpha or paired-chain data limited detectable features. Compared with equally common non-associated chains, HLA-associated TCR beta chains in a later analysis were more clonally expanded and had lower generation probabilities. In an earlier analysis of about 600 of the donors, most TCR beta V segments appeared in productive rearrangements about 87% or about 30% of the time, broadly matching IMGT annotations. Because HLA typing was unavailable for some donors at each locus, only the typed subset was used in association tests. A further reported finding was that TCR beta sequences accurately predicted the HLA-A and HLA-B alleles for most subjects in the first cohort. Some 16 rarely observed V segments, including chromosome 9 orphons, were excluded from the earlier analysis of several hundred of the donors because counts were too low.

V drops 6 bases and J drops 0 bases, leaving 12 bases in between. The germline V gene yields SGHAT for CDR1 and FQNNGV for CDR2. The CDR3 goes from the cysteine to the phenylalanine over 15 residues. CDR3 DNA only is kept here, 45 bases in frame from base 1. Input material: PBMCs. Recombination connected TRBV11-2 to TRBJ1-3; the D gene lacks a confident call. This TCR was sampled from a female donor in good health and CMV-seronegative. The CDR3 reads as follows: CASRTPGYSGNTIYF. The DNA sequence is given as TGTGCCAGCAGGACCCCGGGTTACTCTGGAAACACCATATATTTT.